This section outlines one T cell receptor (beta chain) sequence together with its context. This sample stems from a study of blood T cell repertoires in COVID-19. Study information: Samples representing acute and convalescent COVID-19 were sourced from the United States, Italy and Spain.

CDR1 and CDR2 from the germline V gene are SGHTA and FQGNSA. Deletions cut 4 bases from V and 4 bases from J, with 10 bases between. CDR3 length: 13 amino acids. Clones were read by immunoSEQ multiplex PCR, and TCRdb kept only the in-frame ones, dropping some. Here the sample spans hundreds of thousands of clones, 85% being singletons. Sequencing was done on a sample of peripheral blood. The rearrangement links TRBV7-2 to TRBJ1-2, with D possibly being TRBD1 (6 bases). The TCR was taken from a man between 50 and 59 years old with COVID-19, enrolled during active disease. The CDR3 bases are TGTGCCAGCAGCTCAGGGGTCTTCTATGGCTACACCTTC. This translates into CASSSGVFYGYTF.